This T cell receptor beta chain was recorded in a study of cytomegalovirus exposure and HLA in healthy donors. Study outcomes and limitations: Prior analysis indicated that the majority of TCR beta V segments exhibited productivity approximately 87% or approximately 30% of the time. The later analysis indicated that the majority of CMV-associated TCR beta chains appeared HLA-restricted. Among the most significant clusters, several appeared linked to common viral pathogens in a later analysis.

As concerns this clone: The target antigen is unknown.

PCR employed 60 Vbeta and 13 Jbeta primers. In the original workflow: Unique TCR beta chains totaled some 80 million in a later count, with approximately 10 million of them shared. TCRdb's table, derived via immunoSEQ multiplex PCR, lists solely in-frame clones and lacks some. D and trimming were read from the DNA, whereas the V and J calls and clone size are those reported in that table. Of about 200,000 clones in the sample, about 82% were seen once. V was cut by 4 bases and J by 2 bases, with 15 bases left in between. The CDR3 sequence is 15 residues long. From germline, CDR1 is SNHLY and CDR2 FYNNEI.

Sequenced input: PBMCs. The chain carries TRBV2 and TRBJ2-7; D might be TRBD2 (5 bases). The TCR comes from a man aged 30-40 years in good health and CMV-seronegative. This chain's CDR3 is CASSAQGLPAYEQYF. The CDR3 DNA sequence: TGTGCCAGCAGTGCTCAAGGACTCCCAGCCTACGAGCAGTACTTC.